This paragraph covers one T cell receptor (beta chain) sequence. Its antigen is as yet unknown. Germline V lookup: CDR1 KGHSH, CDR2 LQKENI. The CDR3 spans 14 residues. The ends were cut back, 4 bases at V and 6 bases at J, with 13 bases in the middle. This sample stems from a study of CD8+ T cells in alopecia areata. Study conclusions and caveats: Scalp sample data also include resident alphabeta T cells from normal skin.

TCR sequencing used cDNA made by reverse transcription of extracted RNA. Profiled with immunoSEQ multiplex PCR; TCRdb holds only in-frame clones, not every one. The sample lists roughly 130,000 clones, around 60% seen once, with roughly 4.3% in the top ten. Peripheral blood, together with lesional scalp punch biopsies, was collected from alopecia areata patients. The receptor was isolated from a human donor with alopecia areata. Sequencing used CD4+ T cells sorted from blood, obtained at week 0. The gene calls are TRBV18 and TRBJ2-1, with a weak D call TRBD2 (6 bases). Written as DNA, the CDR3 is TGTGCCAGCTCACTAAAGGGCGGGGTCAATGAGCAGTTCTTC. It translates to CASSLKGGVNEQFF.